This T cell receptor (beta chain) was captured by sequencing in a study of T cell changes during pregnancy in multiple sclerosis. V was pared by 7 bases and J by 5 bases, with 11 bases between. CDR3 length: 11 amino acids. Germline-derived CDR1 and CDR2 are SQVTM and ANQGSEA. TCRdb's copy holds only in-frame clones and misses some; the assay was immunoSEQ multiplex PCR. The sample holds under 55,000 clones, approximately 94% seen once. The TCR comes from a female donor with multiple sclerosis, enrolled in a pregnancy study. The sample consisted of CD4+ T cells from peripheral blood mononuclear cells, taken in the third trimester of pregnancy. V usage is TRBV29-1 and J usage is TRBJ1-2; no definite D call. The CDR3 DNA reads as TGCAGCGAGCGTACCGGATATGGCTACACCTTC. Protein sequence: CSERTGYGYTF.